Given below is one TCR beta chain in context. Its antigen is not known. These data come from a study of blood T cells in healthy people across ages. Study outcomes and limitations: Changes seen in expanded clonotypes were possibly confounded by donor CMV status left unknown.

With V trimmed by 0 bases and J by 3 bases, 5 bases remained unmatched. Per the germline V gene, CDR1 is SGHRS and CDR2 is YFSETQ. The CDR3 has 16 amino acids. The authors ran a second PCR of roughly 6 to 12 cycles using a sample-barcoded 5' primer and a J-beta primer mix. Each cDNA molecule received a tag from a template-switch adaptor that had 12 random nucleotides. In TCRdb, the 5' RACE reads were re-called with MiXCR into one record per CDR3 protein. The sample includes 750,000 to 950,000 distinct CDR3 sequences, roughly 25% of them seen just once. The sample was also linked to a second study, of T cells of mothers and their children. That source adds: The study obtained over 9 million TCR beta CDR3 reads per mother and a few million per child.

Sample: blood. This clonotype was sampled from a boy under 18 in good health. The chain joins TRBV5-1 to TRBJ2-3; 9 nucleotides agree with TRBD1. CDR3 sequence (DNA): TGCGCCAGCAGCTTGGCCGTACAGGGGGCTACAGATACGCAGTATTTT. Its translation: CASSLAVQGATDTQYF.